These 31 T cell receptor beta chains share one sample of origin, sequenced in a study of cytomegalovirus exposure and HLA in healthy donors. PCR amplification relied on 60 Vbeta primers (plus 13 Jbeta primers). Profiled with immunoSEQ multiplex PCR; TCRdb holds only in-frame clones, not every one. The sample holds about 100,000 clones, approximately 76% seen once. The sequencing sample was made of PBMCs. The origin of the receptors is a woman in her fifties or sixties in good health and CMV-seropositive.

Only one count was recorded for this clone. This chain uses TRBV11-2 with TRBJ2-2, with TRBD2 identical over 9 bases. This CDR3 is built from 14 residues. Germline V lookup: CDR1 SGHAT, CDR2 FQNNGV. J was trimmed by 6 bases and V by 4 bases; bases with no gene match: 3. The CDR3 loop reads CASSWGLASGELFF. Written as DNA, the CDR3 is TGTGCCAGCAGCTGGGGACTAGCTTCCGGGGAGCTGTTTTTT.

The chain combines TRBV18 with TRBJ2-6, with no clear D. The V gene's germline CDR1 is KGHSH and CDR2 LQKENI. Trimming took 9 bases from V and 1 from J, leaving 7 bases between them. This CDR3 is 13 amino acids long. CDR3 nucleotide sequence: TGTGCCAGTAAGCCATCTGGGGCCAACGTCCTGACTTTC. Amino acids: CASKPSGANVLTF.

The chain has TRBV7-9 and TRBJ1-4; D possibly corresponds to TRBD1 (6 bases). This CDR3 is built from 15 residues. The germline CDR1 and CDR2 sequences are SEHNR and FQNEAQ (reference sequence). V lost 5 bases, J lost 1 base, and 11 bases lay in between. In DNA, the CDR3 is TGTGCCAGCAGCCCGGGACACCTAACTAATGAAAAACTGTTTTTT. This encodes CASSPGHLTNEKLFF.

This chain connects TRBV10-3 to TRBJ1-5; TRBD1 aligns across 10 bases. Per the germline V gene, CDR1 is ENHRY and CDR2 is SYGVKD. V shed 0 bases and J 5 bases; nucleotides not matched to a gene: 7. There are 17 residues in the CDR3. CDR3 sequence (DNA): TGTGCCATCAGTGAGTCTAGGTGGGGACAGGGGTATCAGCCCCAGCATTTT. This sequence encodes CAISESRWGQGYQPQHF.

This clone was observed once. CDR3: CASRDRREEQFF. The CDR3 DNA sequence: TGTGCCAGTAGGGACAGGAGGGAAGAGCAGTTCTTC. The chain is built from TRBV19 and TRBJ2-1; TRBD1 is a possible D gene (7 bases). This CDR3 has 12 residues. Germline V gives CDR1 LNHDA, CDR2 SQIVND (reference sequence). The V gene lost 6 bases and the J gene lost 10 bases, with 13 bases spanning the gap.

The rearrangement joins TRBV11-1 to TRBJ1-1; 9 bases align to TRBD1. Germline V gene lookup returns CDR1 SGHAT and CDR2 FQDESV (reference sequence). V lost 5 bases, J lost 6 bases, and 4 bases stayed unmatched. The CDR3 is made up of 13 amino acids. The CDR3 DNA reads as TGTGCCAGCAGCCCTAGGACAGGGGCTGAAGCTTTCTTT. This encodes CASSPRTGAEAFF.

The CDR3 reads CSVEGTGLTYEQYF. Here the CDR3 DNA reads TGCAGCGTTGAAGGGACAGGTTTAACCTACGAGCAGTACTTC. The V gene is TRBV29-1, the J gene TRBJ2-5; 7 positions match TRBD1. The DNA end is more similar to TRBJ2-7, so the J call may be wrong. CDR1 is SQVTM and CDR2 is ANQGSEA in the germline V gene. This CDR3 comprises 14 residues.

The rearrangement joins TRBV2 to TRBJ2-7; 10 nucleotides line up with TRBD1. The CDR3 extends over 14 amino acids. V trimming: 4 bases; J trimming: 4 bases; junction bases outside the gene matches: 4. The germline CDR1 and CDR2 sequences are SNHLY and FYNNEI. The CDR3 protein is CASSGRDRGYEQYF. The CDR3 DNA reads as TGTGCCAGCAGTGGACGGGACAGGGGATACGAGCAGTACTTC.

The rearrangement uses TRBV6-5 and TRBJ2-1, with D tentatively TRBD1 (5 bases). V gave up 0 bases and J gave up 7 bases, with 10 bases separating them. This CDR3 comprises 14 residues. Germline values: CDR1 MNHEY, CDR2 SVGAGI. CDR3 bases: TGTGCCAGCAGTTACTCCTGGACATTAAATGAGCAGTTCTTC. Protein product: CASSYSWTLNEQFF.

This rearrangement joins TRBV13 to TRBJ1-2; TRBD1 might be the D (5 bases). From germline, CDR1 is PRHDT and CDR2 FYEKMQ (reference sequence). The germline V and J ends were trimmed by 2 bases and 4 bases, with 17 bases remaining between them. CDR3 size: 16 residues. CDR3 sequence reads: CASSLSPTGRIYGYTF. For the CDR3, the DNA is TGTGCCAGCAGCTTATCCCCAACAGGCAGAATCTATGGCTACACCTTC. The variable domain in full, with the rest retrieved from reference TRBV13 and TRBJ1-2, is AAGVIQSPRHLIKEKRETATLKCYPIPRHDTVYWYQQGPGQDPQFLISFYEKMQSDKGSIPDRFSAQQFSDYHSELNMSSLELGDSALYFCASSLSPTGRIYGYTFGSGTRLTVV.

CDR3 nucleotides: TGTGCTAGTGGCCCCCCGCAGCGGGGGAGCTCCTACGAGCAGTACTTC. Its translation is CASGPPQRGSSYEQYF. The chain recombines TRBV12-5 with TRBJ2-7, with 8 bases lining up with TRBD2. From germline, CDR1 is LGHNT and CDR2 FRNRAP. The CDR3 consists of 16 residues. After removal of 6 bases from V and 0 bases from J, the junction contained 10 bases not matched to a gene.

The J gene is TRBJ1-5, the V gene TRBV15; 7 positions match TRBD1. Germline V gene lookup returns CDR1 LNHNV and CDR2 YYDKDF (reference sequence). The CDR3 consists of 15 residues. V shed 3 bases and J 0 bases; nucleotides not matched to a gene: 2. CDR3 nucleotides: TGTGCCACCAGCAGGACAGGGATTAGCAATCAGCCCCAGCATTTT. This translates into CATSRTGISNQPQHF.

This clone was detected only a few times. This chain uses TRBV6-1 with TRBJ1-5, with 9 bases that match TRBD1. J lost 2 bases, V lost 4 bases, and 3 bases had no gene match. From germline, CDR1 is MNHNS and CDR2 SASEGT. CDR3 size: 15 residues. CDR3 region: CASSGQGGGNQPQHF. CDR3 in DNA: TGTGCCAGCAGTGGACAGGGGGGAGGCAATCAGCCCCAGCATTTT.

This rearrangement joins TRBV7-9 to TRBJ2-2, with D possibly matching TRBD1 (5 bases). V shed 4 bases and J shed 1 base, with 10 bases lying between them. The CDR3 totals 15 residues. Per germline, CDR1 SEHNR and CDR2 FQNEAQ (reference sequence). CDR3 in amino acids: CASSYPGLNTGELFF. The DNA of the CDR3 is TGTGCCAGCAGCTACCCAGGGCTGAACACCGGGGAGCTGTTTTTT. The full variable domain, rest sourced from reference TRBV7-9 and TRBJ2-2, is DTGVSQNPRHKITKRGQNVTFRCDPISEHNRLYWYRQTLGQGPEFLTYFQNEAQLEKSRLLSDRFSAERPKGSFSTLEIQRTEQGDSAMYLCASSYPGLNTGELFFGEGSRLTVL.

The chain is built from TRBV18 and TRBJ2-5; D is unclear. The germline CDR1 and CDR2 sequences are KGHSH and LQKENI. This CDR3 region has 14 residues. V dropped 3 bases and J dropped 1 base, with 9 bases sitting between them. As DNA, the CDR3 is TGTGCCAGCTCACCTGCAGCGCGCCAAGAGACCCAGTACTTC. Its protein product is CASSPAARQETQYF.

The genes are TRBV30 and TRBJ1-6; 9 bases agree with TRBD1. Trimming cost V 5 bases and J 4 bases; bases outside gene matches: 15. Germline lookup yields CDR1 GTSNPN and CDR2 SVGIG (reference sequence). CDR3 length: 18 amino acids. CDR3 in DNA: TGTGCCTGGGCCCCGGGACAGGGCAGGCAGCGTTATAATTCACCCCTCCACTTT. As protein: CAWAPGQGRQRYNSPLHF.

Concerning this clone itself: At one boundary the junction diverges from the germline segment, which might be a read error. This chain uses TRBV7-9 with TRBJ2-2; D gene unclear. Looked up from germline, CDR1 is SEHNR and CDR2 is FQNEAQ (reference sequence). The CDR3 is 12 residues long. The CDR3 DNA reads TGTTCCAGCAGCCGGGACACCGGGGAGCTGTTTTTT. As protein: CSSSRDTGELFF. The complete variable domain, with remaining parts taken from reference TRBV7-9 and TRBJ2-2, reads DTGVSQNPRHKITKRGQNVTFRCDPISEHNRLYWYRQTLGQGPEFLTYFQNEAQLEKSRLLSDRFSAERPKGSFSTLEIQRTEQGDSAMYLCSSSRDTGELFFGEGSRLTVL.

The chain has TRBV9 and TRBJ2-5, with 8 bases matching TRBD2. The CDR3 is 16 residues long. Germline V lookup: CDR1 SGDLS, CDR2 YYNGEE. With 2 bases clipped from V and 1 base from J, the junction kept 7 bases outside the gene matches. The CDR3 nucleotides read TGTGCCAGCAGCGTCTCGGGAGGGGGATTCCAAGAGACCCAGTACTTC. Its translation is CASSVSGGGFQETQYF.

This clone came up a few times. The rearrangement uses TRBV30 and TRBJ1-2, with D unresolved. CDR3 size: 13 residues. CDR1 is GTSNPN and CDR2 is SVGIG in the germline V gene (reference sequence). Trimming took 4 bases from V and 3 from J, leaving 12 bases between them. CDR3 bases: TGTGCCTGGACTCCGGGAACCTACTATGGCTACACCTTC. It encodes CAWTPGTYYGYTF. The variable domain in full, completed from reference TRBV30 and TRBJ1-2, reads SQTIHQWPATLVQPVGSPLSLECTVEGTSNPNLYWYRQAAGRGLQLLFYSVGIGQISSEVPQNLSASRPQDRQFILSSKKLLLSDSGFYLCAWTPGTYYGYTFGSGTRLTVV.

This clone has a single count. The CDR3 DNA follows: TGTGCCTGGAGTTGGCAGGGGCAAGAGACCCAGTACTTC. This translates into CAWSWQGQETQYF. The V call is TRBV30, the J call TRBJ2-5; tentative D call: TRBD1 (6 bases). Germline CDR1 GTSNPN, CDR2 SVGIG (reference sequence). This CDR3 is 13 amino acids long. V was clipped by 2 bases and J by 2 bases, with 9 bases between them.

Here the CDR3 reads CASSFNLAGRTGELFF. The CDR3 nucleotides read TGTGCCAGCAGTTTTAACCTAGCGGGACGCACCGGGGAGCTGTTTTTT. J is TRBJ2-2 and V is TRBV27; 9 nucleotides align to TRBD2. CDR1 and CDR2 from the germline V gene are MNHEY and SMNVEV (reference sequence). CDR3 length: 16 residues. V trimming: 3 bases; J trimming: 4 bases; junction bases outside the gene matches: 6.

V usage is TRBV7-9 and J usage is TRBJ1-4, with D maybe TRBD1 (6 bases). Germline V gene data show CDR1 as SEHNR and CDR2 as FQNEAQ (reference sequence). This CDR3 comprises 14 residues. Trimming removed 8 bases at V and 7 bases at J, with 17 bases between. Here the CDR3 reads CASRSDREFEKLFF. In DNA form, the CDR3 reads TGTGCCAGCCGATCGGACAGAGAGTTTGAAAAACTGTTTTTT.

The chain couples TRBV5-1 to TRBJ1-1, with D possibly TRBD1 on 5 matching bases. Trimming stripped 1 base from V and 0 bases from J, with 10 bases between. This CDR3 contains 15 residues. The germline V gene encodes CDR1 SGHRS and CDR2 YFSETQ. The CDR3 region has the DNA TGCGCCAGCAGCTTGCTGACAGACATGAACACTGAAGCTTTCTTT. This encodes CASSLLTDMNTEAFF.

The rearrangement uses TRBV6-1 and TRBJ2-5; possible D gene TRBD2, 6 bases. The J call may be wrong; the DNA end is better matched by TRBJ2-7. Germline assignment: CDR1 MNHNS and CDR2 SASEGT. CDR3 size: 15 residues. Here the CDR3 DNA reads TGTGCCAGCAGTGAACTTAGCGGCAACTCCTACGAGCAGTACTTC. It yields the protein CASSELSGNSYEQYF.

On this clone: An end of the junction does not agree with germline; a read error may underlie this. The rearrangement joins TRBV7-9 to TRBJ2-7; 10 bases agree with TRBD1. CDR3 size: 15 residues. Germline CDR1 and CDR2: SEHNR and FQNEAQ (reference sequence). The CDR3 region is CTSSYLTGTGVEQYF. CDR3 nucleotides: TGTACCAGCTCCTACCTTACCGGGACAGGGGTGGAGCAGTACTTC.

V gene TRBV6-1 combines with J gene TRBJ2-5, with 11 bases identical to TRBD2. The CDR3 sequence is 15 residues long. Germline V gives CDR1 MNHNS, CDR2 SASEGT. V lost 4 bases to trimming and J lost 1 base; unmatched junction nucleotides: 2. CDR3: CASSGLAGIQETQYF. CDR3 sequence (DNA): TGTGCCAGCAGTGGACTAGCGGGAATCCAAGAGACCCAGTACTTC.

The V call is TRBV7-3, the J call TRBJ2-2, with TRBD2 identical over 13 bases. The CDR3 is made up of 15 amino acids. The V gene end was trimmed by 5 bases and the J gene end by 3 bases; junction bases not matched to a gene: 0. Per the germline V gene, CDR1 is SGHTA and CDR2 is FQGTGA. The CDR3 DNA is TGTGCCAGCAGCACTAGCGGGAGGGACACCGGGGAGCTGTTTTTT. It encodes CASSTSGRDTGELFF.

The V and J genes are TRBV10-2 and TRBJ2-1; D is possibly TRBD2 (7 bases). Trimming took off 4 bases at V and 3 bases at J, with 19 bases between the two ends. CDR3 length: 17 residues. CDR1 and CDR2 from the germline V gene are WSHSY and SAAADI. The CDR3 DNA sequence: TGCGCCAGCAGTGGGGGGGGAGGTAGGGGGTACTACAATGAGCAGTTCTTC. It encodes CASSGGGGRGYYNEQFF.

The chain couples TRBV5-1 to TRBJ2-7, with TRBD2 matching over 7 bases. CDR3 length: 15 residues. Looked up from germline, CDR1 is SGHRS and CDR2 is YFSETQ. V gave up 4 bases and J gave up 5 bases; unmatched junction bases: 12. In DNA form, the CDR3 reads TGCGCCAGCAGCGTACAGAGGACTAGTCCCCACGAGCAGTACTTC. Translation: CASSVQRTSPHEQYF.

This clone was seen a handful of times. The chain combines TRBV10-3 with TRBJ1-5; TRBD1 is a possible D gene (6 bases). The CDR3 totals 16 residues. Trimming pared 0 bases from V and 4 bases from J, leaving 13 bases between. Germline loops: CDR1 ENHRY, CDR2 SYGVKD. DNA for the CDR3: TGTGCCATCAGTGAGTCGACGGGGGGCGCTAATCAGCCCCAGCATTTT. Protein: CAISESTGGANQPQHF.

The J gene is TRBJ2-3, the V gene TRBV4-1; maybe TRBD2 (6 bases). CDR3 length: 20 amino acids. CDR1 MGHRA and CDR2 YSYEKL come from the germline V gene. Trimming took off 7 bases at V and 1 base at J, with 30 bases between the two ends. The DNA for the CDR3 is TGCGCCAGCACTCGCTGGGAGGCGAGCGGACGATTTATACGCACAGATACGCAGTATTTT. This translates into CASTRWEASGRFIRTDTQYF.